This paragraph reports one T cell receptor beta chain. Antigen: not known. This sample is drawn from a study of T cells in Graves' hyperthyroidism and ophthalmopathy. Findings of the study overall: Separating ophthalmopathy from stable hyperthyroidism was achieved by a 13 V-J model. Within blood appeared most thyroid clonotypes that had expanded above 0.001.

The CDR3 has 13 amino acids. Germline-derived CDR1 and CDR2 are SGHRS and YFSETQ. V shed 7 bases and J shed 2 bases, with 13 bases lying between them. A lack of ophthalmopathy progression within 18 months defined stable Graves' hyperthyroidism. In making diagnoses, clinical symptoms, serum thyroxine and TRAb, thyroid ultrasound and orbital computed tomography were all used. Amplified TCR beta CDR3 regions came from RNA transcripts. With the HTBI primer set, the TCR CDR3 went through a first round of RT-PCR. TCRdb fed the multiplex PCR reads into MiXCR, producing one record per CDR3 protein. This sample has fewer than 550,000 distinct CDR3 sequences; 15% to 18% occur once, and the top ten carry approximately 7.5%.

The sequence derives from a woman between 18 and 29 years old with Graves' hyperthyroidism. The rearrangement uses TRBV5-1 and TRBJ2-7, with a tentative D call TRBD1 (6 bases). The sequencing sample was made of blood. The CDR3 sequence: CASGPGTTYEQYF. The DNA of the CDR3 is TGCGCCAGCGGCCCCGGGACAACCTACGAGCAGTACTTC.